This record concerns one TCR beta chain sequence. The target antigen is unknown. The sample comes from a study of T cell repertoires in cytomegalovirus infection. Via MiXCR, TCRdb re-called the reads, giving one row per CDR3 protein. The repertoire has roughly 730,000 distinct CDR3 sequences, around 31% of them found once; the top ten carry around a sixth. CDR3 length: 14 amino acids. CDR1 is SQVTM, CDR2 ANQGSEA, per germline. With 7 bases clipped from V and 4 bases from J, the junction kept 11 bases outside the gene matches. The sequence was collected from a human donor in good health (CMV status not recorded). Some clones in this sample may be carry-over from other donors' samples. This chain joins TRBV29-1 and TRBJ1-2, with 8 bases identical to TRBD1. The input for sequencing was cultured PBMCs, taken from culture after CMV antigen stimulation. The CDR3 protein is CSDAAGTGGYGYTF. DNA of the CDR3: TGCAGCGACGCTGCCGGGACAGGTGGCTATGGCTACACCTTC. Filled out from reference TRBV29-1 and TRBJ1-2, the complete variable domain reads SAVISQKPSRDICQRGTSLTIQCQVDSQVTMMFWYRQQPGQSLTLIATANQGSEATYESGFVIDKFPISRPNLTFSTLTVSNMSPEDSSIYLCSDAAGTGGYGYTFGSGTRLTVV.